This TCR beta chain was sequenced in a study of T cell repertoires in cytomegalovirus infection. Trimming shortened V by 7 bases and J by 0 bases, and 16 bases separated the two germline ends. This CDR3 has 16 residues. Looked up from germline, CDR1 is MDHEN and CDR2 is SYDVKM. Each CDR3 protein is one row after TCRdb ran MiXCR on the reads. The top ten hold approximately 1.6% of the sample, which has some 220,000 distinct CDR3 sequences, around an eighth seen once. Study-level results: What dominated the ex vivo response were HLA-C-restricted CMV-specific TCR beta clonotypes.

Only a few counts were recorded for this clonotype. The antigen remains undetermined. The receptor comes from a human donor in good health (CMV status not recorded). Some clones in this sample may be carry-over from other donors' samples. Sequencing used PBMCs. J is TRBJ1-5 and V is TRBV28; D is possibly TRBD1 (5 bases). The CDR3 nucleotides are TGTGCCAGCACCCTCCCCGGGACGAATAGCAATCAGCCCCAGCATTTT. Translation: CASTLPGTNSNQPQHF.